This T cell receptor (beta chain) was sequenced in a study of cytomegalovirus exposure and HLA in healthy donors. Unmatched junction bases numbered 10, after V lost 4 bases and J lost 2 bases. This CDR3 is 16 amino acids long. Germline CDR1 SGHDT, CDR2 YYEEEE. This PCR relied on a set of 60 Vbeta primers and 13 Jbeta primers. Data came from immunoSEQ multiplex PCR; TCRdb stores just in-frame clones and leaves some out. Of 150,000 to 200,000 clones listed, about 80% are singletons. This chain links TRBV5-6 with TRBJ2-3, with 7 bases aligning to TRBD1. The receptor comes from a woman aged 25 to 39 in good health and CMV-seropositive. Source material: PBMCs. This CDR3 reads CASSTLTGMTTDTQYF. The CDR3 coding sequence is TGTGCCAGCAGCACCCTGACAGGGATGACCACAGATACGCAGTATTTT.